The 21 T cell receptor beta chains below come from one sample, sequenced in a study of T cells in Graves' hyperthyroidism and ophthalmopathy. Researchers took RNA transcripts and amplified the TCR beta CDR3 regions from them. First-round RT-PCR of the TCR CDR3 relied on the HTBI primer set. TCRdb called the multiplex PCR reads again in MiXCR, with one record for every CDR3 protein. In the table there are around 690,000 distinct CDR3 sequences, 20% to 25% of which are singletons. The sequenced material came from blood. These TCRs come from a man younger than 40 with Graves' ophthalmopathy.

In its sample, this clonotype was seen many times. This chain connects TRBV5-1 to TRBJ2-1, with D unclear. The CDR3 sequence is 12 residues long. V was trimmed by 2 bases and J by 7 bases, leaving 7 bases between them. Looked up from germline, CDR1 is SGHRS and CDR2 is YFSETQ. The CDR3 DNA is TGCGCCAGCAGCTTTACTCGAAATGAGCAGTTCTTC. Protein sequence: CASSFTRNEQFF.

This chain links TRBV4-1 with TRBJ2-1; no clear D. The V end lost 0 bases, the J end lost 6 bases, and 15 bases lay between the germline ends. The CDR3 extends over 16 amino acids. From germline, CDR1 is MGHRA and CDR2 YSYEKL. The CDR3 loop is CASSQDPIGPGNEQFF. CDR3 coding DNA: TGCGCCAGCAGCCAAGATCCGATTGGGCCGGGCAATGAGCAGTTCTTC.

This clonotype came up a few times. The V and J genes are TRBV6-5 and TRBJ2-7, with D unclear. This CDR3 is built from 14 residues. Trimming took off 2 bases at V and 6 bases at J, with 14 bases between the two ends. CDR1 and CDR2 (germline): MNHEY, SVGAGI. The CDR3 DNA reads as TGTGCCAGCAGTTACGGTGCGGTTGTGTTCGAGCAGTACTTC. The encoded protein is CASSYGAVVFEQYF.

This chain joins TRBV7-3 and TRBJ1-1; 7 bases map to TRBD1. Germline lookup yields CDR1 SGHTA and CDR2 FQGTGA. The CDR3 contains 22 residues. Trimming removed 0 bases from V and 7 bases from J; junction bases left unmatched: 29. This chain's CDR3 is CASSLTLRGQGKARGTDYEAFF. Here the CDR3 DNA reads TGTGCCAGCAGCTTAACGTTAAGGGGGCAGGGAAAAGCCCGTGGAACGGATTATGAAGCTTTCTTT.

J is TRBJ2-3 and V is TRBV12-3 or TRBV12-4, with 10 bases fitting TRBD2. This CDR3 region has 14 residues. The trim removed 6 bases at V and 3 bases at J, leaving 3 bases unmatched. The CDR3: CASRLTSGTDTQYF. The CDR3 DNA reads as TGTGCCAGCAGATTGACTAGCGGGACAGATACGCAGTATTTT.

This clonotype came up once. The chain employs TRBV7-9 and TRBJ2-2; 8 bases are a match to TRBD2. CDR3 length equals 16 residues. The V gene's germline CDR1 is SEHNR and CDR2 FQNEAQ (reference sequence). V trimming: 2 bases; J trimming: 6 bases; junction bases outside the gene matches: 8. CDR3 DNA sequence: TGTGCCAGCAGCTTAATCCAGCGGGGGCTGGCCGGGGAGCTGTTTTTT. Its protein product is CASSLIQRGLAGELFF.

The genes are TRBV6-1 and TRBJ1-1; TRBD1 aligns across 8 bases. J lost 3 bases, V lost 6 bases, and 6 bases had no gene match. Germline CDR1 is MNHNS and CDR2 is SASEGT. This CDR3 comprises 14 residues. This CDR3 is CASRKTGGDTEAFF. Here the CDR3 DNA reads TGTGCCAGCAGGAAAACAGGGGGTGACACTGAAGCTTTCTTT.

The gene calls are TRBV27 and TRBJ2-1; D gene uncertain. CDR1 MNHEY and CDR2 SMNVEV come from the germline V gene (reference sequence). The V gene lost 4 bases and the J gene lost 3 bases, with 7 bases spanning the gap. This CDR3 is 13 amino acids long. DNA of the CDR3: TGTGCCAGCAGTTCTGGGGACTACAATGAGCAGTTCTTC. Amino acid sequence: CASSSGDYNEQFF.

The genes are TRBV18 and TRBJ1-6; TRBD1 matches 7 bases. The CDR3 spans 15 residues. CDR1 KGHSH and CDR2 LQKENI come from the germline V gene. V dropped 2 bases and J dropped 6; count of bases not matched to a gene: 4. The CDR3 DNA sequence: TGTGCCAGCTCACCAACCGGGACAGCTAATTCACCCCTCCACTTT. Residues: CASSPTGTANSPLHF.

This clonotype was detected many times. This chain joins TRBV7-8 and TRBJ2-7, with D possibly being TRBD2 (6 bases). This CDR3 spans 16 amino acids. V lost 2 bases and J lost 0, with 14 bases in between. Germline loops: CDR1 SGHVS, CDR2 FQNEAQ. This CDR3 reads CASSLFRDGSSYEQYF. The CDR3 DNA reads TGTGCCAGCAGCTTATTTCGTGACGGGAGCTCCTACGAGCAGTACTTC.

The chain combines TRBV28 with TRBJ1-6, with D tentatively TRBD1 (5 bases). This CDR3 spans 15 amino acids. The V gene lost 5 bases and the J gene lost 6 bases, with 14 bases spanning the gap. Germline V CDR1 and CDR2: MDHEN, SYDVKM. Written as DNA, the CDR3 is TGTGCCAGCAGTAGGCCTGGGGGGGGTAATTCACCCCTCCACTTT. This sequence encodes CASSRPGGGNSPLHF.

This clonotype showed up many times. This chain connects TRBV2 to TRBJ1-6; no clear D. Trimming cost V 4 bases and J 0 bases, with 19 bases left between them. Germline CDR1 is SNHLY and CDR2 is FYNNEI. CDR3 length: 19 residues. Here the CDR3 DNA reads TGTGCCAGCAGTGTTCGAGACAAGCCGAGGAGCTCCTATAATTCACCCCTCCACTTT. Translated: CASSVRDKPRSSYNSPLHF.

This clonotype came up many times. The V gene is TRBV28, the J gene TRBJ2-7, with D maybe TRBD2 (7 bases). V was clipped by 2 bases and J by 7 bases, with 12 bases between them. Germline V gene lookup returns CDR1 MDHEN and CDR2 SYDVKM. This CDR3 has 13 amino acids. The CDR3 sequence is CASSLRGAGEQYF. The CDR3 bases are TGTGCCAGCAGTTTACGGGGGGCGGGGGAGCAGTACTTC. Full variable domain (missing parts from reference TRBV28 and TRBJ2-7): DVKVTQSSRYLVKRTGEKVFLECVQDMDHENMFWYRQDPGLGLRLIYFSYDVKMKEKGDIPEGYSVSREKKERFSLILESASTNQTSMYLCASSLRGAGEQYFGPGTRLTVT.

For the CDR3, the DNA is TGCGCCAGCAGCTTGGGGGGACCGGACGAGACCCAGTACTTC. It is translated as CASSLGGPDETQYF. This chain joins TRBV5-1 and TRBJ2-5, with D perhaps being TRBD1 or TRBD2 (5 bases each). V was pared by 0 bases and J by 5 bases, with 11 bases between. The length of the CDR3 is 14 residues. Germline V gives CDR1 SGHRS, CDR2 YFSETQ.

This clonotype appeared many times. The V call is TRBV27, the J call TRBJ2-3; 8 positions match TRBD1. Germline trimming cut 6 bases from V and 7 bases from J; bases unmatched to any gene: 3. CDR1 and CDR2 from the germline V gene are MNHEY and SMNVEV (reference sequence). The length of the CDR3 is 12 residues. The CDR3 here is CASSRTGNTQYF. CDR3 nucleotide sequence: TGTGCCAGCAGCCGGACAGGGAATACGCAGTATTTT.

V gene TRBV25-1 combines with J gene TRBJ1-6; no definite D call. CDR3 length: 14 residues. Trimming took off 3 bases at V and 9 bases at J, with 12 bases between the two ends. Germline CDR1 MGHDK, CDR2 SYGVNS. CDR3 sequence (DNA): TGTGCCAGCAGTGACTATTCGACGGGTTCACCCCTCCACTTT. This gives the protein CASSDYSTGSPLHF.

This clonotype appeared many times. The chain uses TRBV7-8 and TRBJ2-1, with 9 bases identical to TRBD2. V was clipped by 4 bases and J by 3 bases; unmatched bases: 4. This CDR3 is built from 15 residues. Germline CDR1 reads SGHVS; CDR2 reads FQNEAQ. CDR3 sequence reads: CASSYLAGYYNEQFF. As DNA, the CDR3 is TGTGCCAGCAGCTACCTAGCGGGGTACTACAATGAGCAGTTCTTC.

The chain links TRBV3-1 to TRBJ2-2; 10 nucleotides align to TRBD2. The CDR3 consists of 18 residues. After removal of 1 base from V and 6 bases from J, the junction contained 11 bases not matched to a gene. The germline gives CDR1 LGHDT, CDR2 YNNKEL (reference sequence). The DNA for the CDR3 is TGTGCCAGCAGCCAAGGGCTAGCGGGAGTCCTTTTCGCCGGGGAGCTGTTTTTT. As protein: CASSQGLAGVLFAGELFF.

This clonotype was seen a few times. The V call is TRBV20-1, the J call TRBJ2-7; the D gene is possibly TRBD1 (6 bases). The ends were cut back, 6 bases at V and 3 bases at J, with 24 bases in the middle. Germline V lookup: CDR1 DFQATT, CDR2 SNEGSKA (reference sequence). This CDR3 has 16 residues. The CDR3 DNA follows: TGCAGTGCCCTACAGGGTATGGGGATTCTAATCTACGAGCAGTACTTC. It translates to CSALQGMGILIYEQYF.

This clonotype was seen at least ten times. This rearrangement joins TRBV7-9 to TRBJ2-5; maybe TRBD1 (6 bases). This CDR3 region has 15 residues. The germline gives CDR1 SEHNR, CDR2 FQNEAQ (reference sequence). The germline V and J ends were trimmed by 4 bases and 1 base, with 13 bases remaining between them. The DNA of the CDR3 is TGTGCCAGCAGCTCGAACGGACAGTCCCAAGAGACCCAGTACTTC. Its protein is CASSSNGQSQETQYF.

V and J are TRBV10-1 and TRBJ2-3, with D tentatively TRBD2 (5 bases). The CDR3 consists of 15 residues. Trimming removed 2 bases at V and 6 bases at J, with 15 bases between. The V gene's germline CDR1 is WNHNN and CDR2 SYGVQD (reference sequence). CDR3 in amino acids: CASSEGLLTGDTQYF. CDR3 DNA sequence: TGCGCCAGCAGTGAGGGTCTTTTGACGGGGGATACGCAGTATTTT.